This T cell receptor beta chain was recorded in a study of shared clonotypes between healthy human individuals. Overall study context: A donor's plate count was three for CD4 naive and three for CD4 memory; CD8 naive had two and CD8 memory one. Broader study findings: Among donors, sharing of clonotypes was expected to be affected by sequencing depth.

The CDR3 runs 14 residues. V was clipped by 5 bases and J by 5 bases; unmatched bases: 3. CDR1 is MNHNS, CDR2 SASEGT, per germline. The study separated CD4+ cells into CD45RA+ naive and CD45RA-negative memory subsets. Details on this clone: The antigen remains unidentified.

Measured with immunoSEQ multiplex PCR; TCRdb has only the in-frame clones, and not every one. The sample gives some 2.4 million clones, more than 85% of which show up once; 0.35% to 0.45% is in the top ten. This rearrangement joins TRBV6-1 to TRBJ2-2; 9 bases map to TRBD2. Specimen: naive CD4+ T cells from PBMCs. Described subset: CD45RA+ positively selected. This receptor was taken from a man aged 18 to 35 in good health. Some clones in this sample may be carry-over from other donors' samples. The CDR3 sequence: CASSLAGETGELFF. The CDR3 DNA sequence: TGTGCCAGCAGTTTAGCGGGAGAAACCGGGGAGCTGTTTTTT.